This T cell receptor (beta chain) was sequenced in a study of blood T cell repertoires in COVID-19. The V gene lost 4 bases and the J gene lost 5 bases, with 10 bases spanning the gap. This CDR3 is 13 amino acids long. Measured with immunoSEQ multiplex PCR; TCRdb has only the in-frame clones, and not every one. The table lists around 180,000 clones, 85% to 90% of them singletons, with under 3% in the top ten. This sequence joins TRBV12-3 or TRBV12-4 and TRBJ2-3; the D gene is possibly TRBD2 (6 bases). The TCR sequence derives from a woman aged 40 to 55 with acute COVID-19. The sequenced sample consisted of PBMCs or T cells enriched from blood (not recorded which). The CDR3 DNA reads TGTGCCAGCAGTTCGGAGGGCATAGATACGCAGTATTTT. It is translated as CASSSEGIDTQYF.